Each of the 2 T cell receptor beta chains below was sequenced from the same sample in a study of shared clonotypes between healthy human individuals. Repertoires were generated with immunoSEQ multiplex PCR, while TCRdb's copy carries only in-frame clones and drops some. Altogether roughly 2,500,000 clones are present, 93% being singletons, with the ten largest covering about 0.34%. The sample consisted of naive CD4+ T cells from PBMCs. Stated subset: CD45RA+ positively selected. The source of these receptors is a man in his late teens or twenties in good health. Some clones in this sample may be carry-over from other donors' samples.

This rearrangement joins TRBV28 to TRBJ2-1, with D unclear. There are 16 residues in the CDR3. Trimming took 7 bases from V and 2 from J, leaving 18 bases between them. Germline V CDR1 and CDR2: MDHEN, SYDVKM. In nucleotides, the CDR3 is TGTGCCAGCAACAAATGGGCTCAAGGCCCCTACAATGAGCAGTTCTTC. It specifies CASNKWAQGPYNEQFF.

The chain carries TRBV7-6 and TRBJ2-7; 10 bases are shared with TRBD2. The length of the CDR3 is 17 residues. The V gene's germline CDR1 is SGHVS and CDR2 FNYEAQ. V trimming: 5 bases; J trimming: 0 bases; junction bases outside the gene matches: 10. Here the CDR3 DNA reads TGTGCCAGCAGCAAGGAACTAGCGGGATTAAGCTCCTACGAGCAGTACTTC. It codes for CASSKELAGLSSYEQYF.